These 2 T cell receptor beta chains came from one sample sequenced in a study of shared clonotypes between healthy human individuals. Produced via immunoSEQ multiplex PCR; TCRdb's table is partial and in-frame only. The top ten hold approximately 0.35% of the sample, which has roughly 2,500,000 clones, approximately 94% seen once. The material sequenced was naive CD4+ T cells from PBMCs. Subset specified: CD45RA+ positively selected. These TCRs come from a man aged 18 to 35 in good health. Some clones in this sample may be carry-over from other donors' samples.

The chain carries TRBV9 and TRBJ2-7; a weak D match, TRBD2 (6 bases). The germline V gene has CDR1 SGDLS and CDR2 YYNGEE. The CDR3 totals 16 residues. V lost 2 bases, J lost 2 bases, and 17 bases lay in between. The CDR3 is CASSVGTSPGAYEQYF. The CDR3 coding sequence is TGTGCCAGCAGCGTCGGGACTTCGCCGGGGGCCTACGAGCAGTACTTC.

The genes are TRBV10-3 and TRBJ1-1, with TRBD1 identical over 7 bases. The CDR3 loop spans 15 amino acids. The germline CDR1 and CDR2 sequences are ENHRY and SYGVKD. With V trimmed by 2 bases and J by 4 bases, 7 bases remained unmatched. In DNA form, the CDR3 reads TGTGCCATCAGTGAGAGGGTGCAGGGGGGCACTGAAGCTTTCTTT. Amino acid sequence: CAISERVQGGTEAFF.